Below, 22 T cell receptor beta chains from the same sample are listed, as sequenced in a study of T-cell memory formation after mild COVID-19 listed by TCRdb under 2021. Libraries were constructed by 5' RACE. Reads for this sample came from an Illumina NovaSeq 6000. TCRdb trimmed the raw reads at Q25, called clones with MiXCR and kept productive beta chains. Entries that share a CDR3 protein sequence are merged under the most common genes and DNA. Within this sample are under 700,000 distinct CDR3 sequences, with roughly 22% of them counted one time only. 12% of the sample comes from the top ten. Sequencing was done on a sample of PBMCs or a T cell subset sorted from them (not recorded which). The source is an adult woman who had mild COVID-19 (a few samples of this study predate the infection). The sample titles of this study are shuffled in the database, so cell type and time point are left out; the donor was told from shared clones.

J is TRBJ1-5 and V is TRBV20-1; perhaps TRBD1 as D (5 bases). The V gene lost 4 bases and the J gene lost 8 bases, with 15 bases spanning the gap. This CDR3 region has 13 residues. The germline V gene encodes CDR1 DFQATT and CDR2 SNEGSKA (reference sequence). CDR3 sequence reads: CSATNRWGEPQHF. In nucleotides, the CDR3 is TGCAGTGCTACAAACAGGTGGGGTGAGCCCCAGCATTTT.

This clonotype turned up a few times. The V and J genes are TRBV12-3 or TRBV12-4 and TRBJ2-7, with 10 bases fitting TRBD2. The CDR3 sequence is 17 residues long. With V trimmed by 2 bases and J by 3 bases, 10 bases remained unmatched. The CDR3 DNA reads TGTGCCAGCAGTTTAACCCCCCTGGTAGCGGGAGGCTACGAGCAGTACTTC. As protein: CASSLTPLVAGGYEQYF.

This clonotype was seen a handful of times. The chain is built from TRBV11-2 and TRBJ2-7; TRBD2 agrees at 12 bases. J gave up 4 bases and V 1 base, and 5 bases lay outside the gene matches. The CDR3 has 16 residues. Germline CDR1 is SGHAT and CDR2 is FQNNGV. The DNA of the CDR3 is TGTGCCAGCAGCTTAGGAGGACTAGCGGGAATGTACGAGCAGTACTTC. Its protein is CASSLGGLAGMYEQYF.

A few counts support this clonotype. The CDR3 spells CAISGRAGAYNEQFF. The CDR3 region has the DNA TGTGCCATCAGTGGAAGAGCGGGGGCATACAATGAGCAGTTCTTC. The chain recombines TRBV10-3 with TRBJ2-1, with 8 positions matching TRBD2. Germline CDR1 is ENHRY and CDR2 is SYGVKD. With V trimmed by 4 bases and J by 4 bases, 6 bases remained unmatched. The CDR3 sequence is 15 residues long.

The gene calls are TRBV20-1 and TRBJ2-3, with 11 bases that match TRBD2. V was clipped by 5 bases and J by 8 bases; unmatched bases: 9. CDR1 DFQATT and CDR2 SNEGSKA come from the germline V gene (reference sequence). The CDR3 runs 14 residues. Here the CDR3 reads CSAPLAGGPRTQYF. For the CDR3, the DNA is TGCAGTGCTCCCCTAGCGGGGGGCCCCCGTACGCAGTATTTT.

This rearrangement joins TRBV20-1 to TRBJ2-3, with TRBD1 identical over 8 bases. Germline assignment: CDR1 DFQATT and CDR2 SNEGSKA (reference sequence). V trimming: 1 base; J trimming: 0 bases; junction bases outside the gene matches: 6. The CDR3 length is 16 residues. CDR3 protein: CSARGDRLTSTDTQYF. The CDR3 DNA is TGCAGTGCTAGAGGGGACAGGCTTACTAGCACAGATACGCAGTATTTT.

This clonotype appeared a few times. The chain links TRBV5-6 to TRBJ2-1, with a weak D call TRBD2 (5 bases). V lost 0 bases to trimming and J lost 12 bases, with 16 bases between them. The CDR3 contains 14 residues. CDR1 is SGHDT and CDR2 is YYEEEE in the germline V gene. CDR3 residues: CASSLAGFGVRQFF. As DNA, the CDR3 is TGTGCCAGCAGCTTGGCTGGGTTCGGGGTTCGGCAGTTCTTC. The complete variable domain, with remaining parts taken from reference TRBV5-6 and TRBJ2-1, reads DAGVTQSPTHLIKTRGQQVTLRCSPKSGHDTVSWYQQALGQGPQFIFQYYEEEERQRGNFPDRFSGHQFPNYSSELNVNALLLGDSALYLCASSLAGFGVRQFFGPGTRLTVL.

The chain links TRBV4-1 to TRBJ2-7; 10 bases map to TRBD1. V lost 0 bases and J lost 5; bases outside the gene matches: 4. The CDR3 totals 15 residues. Germline loops: CDR1 MGHRA, CDR2 YSYEKL. The CDR3 coding sequence is TGCGCCAGCAGCCAAGAGAGGGACAGGGGACACGAGCAGTACTTC. Its translation: CASSQERDRGHEQYF.

This clonotype was seen a few times. This CDR3 is CSVGGLSVQETQYF. In DNA, the CDR3 is TGCAGCGTTGGGGGTCTCTCAGTTCAAGAGACCCAGTACTTC. The chain is built from TRBV29-1 and TRBJ2-5; D is unclear. Trimming shortened V by 4 bases and J by 2 bases, and 14 bases separated the two germline ends. Germline CDR1 SQVTM, CDR2 ANQGSEA. This CDR3 is built from 14 residues.

The chain is built from TRBV19 and TRBJ2-1; TRBD2 matches at 13 bases. CDR3 size: 17 residues. From germline, CDR1 is LNHDA and CDR2 SQIVND (reference sequence). V gave up 4 bases and J gave up 4 bases; unmatched junction bases: 7. CDR3 sequence (DNA): TGTGCCAGTAGTACTCCGACTAGCGGGGGGAAGTACAATGAGCAGTTCTTC. Its translation is CASSTPTSGGKYNEQFF. Full variable domain (missing parts from reference TRBV19 and TRBJ2-1): DGGITQSPKYLFRKEGQNVTLSCEQNLNHDAMYWYRQDPGQGLRLIYYSQIVNDFQKGDIAEGYSVSREKKESFPLTVTSAQKNPTAFYLCASSTPTSGGKYNEQFFGPGTRLTVL.

This clonotype appeared a few times. V and J are TRBV6-6 and TRBJ2-1, with D perhaps TRBD2 (5 bases). From germline, CDR1 is MNHNY and CDR2 SVGAGI (reference sequence). The CDR3 is 15 amino acids. The V and J ends lost 4 bases and 2 bases respectively, with 12 bases between them. CDR3 residues: CASSSIPEAYNEQFF. The CDR3 DNA reads as TGTGCCAGCAGTTCAATCCCGGAGGCCTACAATGAGCAGTTCTTC.

V is TRBV19 and J is TRBJ1-5; D is ambiguous. V gave up 5 bases and J gave up 9 bases, with 14 bases separating them. Per germline, CDR1 LNHDA and CDR2 SQIVND (reference sequence). This CDR3 is 13 amino acids long. Here the CDR3 DNA reads TGTGCCAGTAGTCGTGTAGGGCCAAGGCCCCAGCATTTT. It codes for CASSRVGPRPQHF.

V and J are TRBV12-3 or TRBV12-4 and TRBJ2-5, with D maybe TRBD1 (5 bases). The CDR3 contains 13 residues. Trimming stripped 10 bases from V and 5 bases from J, with 17 bases between. CDR3 coding DNA: TGTGCCATCTCGACAGCGCAGACGGAGACCCAGTACTTC. Protein sequence: CAISTAQTETQYF.

This chain uses TRBV15 with TRBJ1-3; no reliable D call. This CDR3 has 16 amino acids. CDR1 is LNHNV and CDR2 is YYDKDF in the germline V gene (reference sequence). The V gene lost 0 bases and the J gene lost 14 bases, with 23 bases spanning the gap. The CDR3 DNA sequence: TGTGCCACCAGCAGAGATAGAATGGCCCCCGCAACTCCGGTATATTTT. Its protein product is CATSRDRMAPATPVYF.

This clonotype was detected only a few times. V and J are TRBV24-1 and TRBJ2-1, with D possibly being TRBD1 (6 bases). Trimming took 4 bases from V and 0 from J, leaving 15 bases between them. The CDR3 extends over 17 amino acids. Per the germline V gene, CDR1 is KGHDR and CDR2 is SFDVKD. Here the CDR3 reads CATSDQQGSSSYNEQFF. In nucleotides, the CDR3 is TGTGCCACCAGTGACCAACAGGGTTCAAGCTCCTACAATGAGCAGTTCTTC.

With respect to this clonotype: Possible read error: a much larger clone is one base away. The chain recombines TRBV30 with TRBJ2-7; D may be TRBD1 (5 bases). The CDR3 runs 15 residues. Trimming stripped 6 bases from V and 5 bases from J, with 23 bases between. CDR1 and CDR2 from the germline V gene are GTSNPN and SVGIG (reference sequence). CDR3 bases: TGTGCCTGCAAAGTTTTGTACAGGTTTGGCGACGAGCAGTACTTC. Translation gives CACKVLYRFGDEQYF. Full variable domain (missing parts from reference TRBV30 and TRBJ2-7): SQTIHQWPATLVQPVGSPLSLECTVEGTSNPNLYWYRQAAGRGLQLLFYSVGIGQISSEVPQNLSASRPQDRQFILSSKKLLLSDSGFYLCACKVLYRFGDEQYFGPGTRLTVT.

This clonotype appeared a single time. This chain joins TRBV30 and TRBJ1-1, with 8 nucleotides matching TRBD1. The CDR3 is 16 amino acids. J was trimmed by 11 bases and V by 1 base; bases with no gene match: 18. Germline values: CDR1 GTSNPN, CDR2 SVGIG (reference sequence). CDR3 amino acids: CAWSARQGMAKREAFF. CDR3 DNA sequence: TGTGCCTGGAGTGCCCGACAGGGGATGGCCAAGAGGGAGGCTTTCTTT.

This clonotype was counted between two and nine times. The gene calls are TRBV5-5 and TRBJ2-1; 8 bases map to TRBD1. The CDR3 totals 16 residues. The trim removed 6 bases at V and 9 bases at J, leaving 17 bases unmatched. Germline CDR1 is SGHKS and CDR2 is YYEKEE (reference sequence). The DNA for the CDR3 is TGTGCCAGCACCCCGGCGGACAGGGTTAGGTCCTTTGAGCAGTTCTTC. This codes for CASTPADRVRSFEQFF.

V and J are TRBV5-1 and TRBJ2-7; no clear D. This CDR3 is 13 amino acids long. Germline V gene lookup returns CDR1 SGHRS and CDR2 YFSETQ. Between the trimmed V and J ends, which lost 5 bases and 4 bases, there was a span of 13 bases. CDR3 nucleotide sequence: TGCGCCAGCAGAGTCGCCTCAGCTTACGAGCAGTACTTC. Translated, it gives CASRVASAYEQYF.

A remark on this clonotype: One junction end does not reproduce the germline sequence, and a read error may be involved. The chain has TRBV5-5 and TRBJ2-1, with 10 bases lining up with TRBD2. Germline-derived CDR1 and CDR2 are SGHKS and YYEKEE (reference sequence). This CDR3 is built from 18 residues. The CDR3 spells CASSLAGSGRSSYNEQLF. In DNA form, the CDR3 reads TGTGCCAGCAGCTTGGCGGGTAGCGGGAGGAGCTCCTACAATGAGCAGTTATTC.

The rearrangement uses TRBV10-3 and TRBJ2-7; a possible D gene is TRBD2 (6 bases). The ends were cut back, 1 base at V and 3 bases at J, with 10 bases in the middle. This CDR3 is 14 amino acids long. Germline V gives CDR1 ENHRY, CDR2 SYGVKD. CDR3 bases: TGTGCCATCAGTGAGTGGAGGGAGGTCTACGAGCAGTACTTC. It specifies CAISEWREVYEQYF.

This clonotype was detected many times. The chain employs TRBV6-5 and TRBJ1-2; 10 nucleotides line up with TRBD1. This CDR3 region has 14 residues. The ends lost 6 bases at V and 3 bases at J; junction bases unmatched: 4. CDR1 is MNHEY and CDR2 is SVGAGI in the germline V gene. CDR3 nucleotides: TGTGCCAGCAGGGGACAGGGGTTACACTATGGCTACACCTTC. The encoded protein is CASRGQGLHYGYTF.